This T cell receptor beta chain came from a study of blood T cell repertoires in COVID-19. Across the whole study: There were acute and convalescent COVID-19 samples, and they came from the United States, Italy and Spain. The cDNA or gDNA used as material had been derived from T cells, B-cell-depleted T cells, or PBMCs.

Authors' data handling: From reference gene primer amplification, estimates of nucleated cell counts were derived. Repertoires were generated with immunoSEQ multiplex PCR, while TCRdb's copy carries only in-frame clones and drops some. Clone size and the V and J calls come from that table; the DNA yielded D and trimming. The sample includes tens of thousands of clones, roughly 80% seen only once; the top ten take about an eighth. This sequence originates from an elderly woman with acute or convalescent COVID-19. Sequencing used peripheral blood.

CDR3 in DNA: TGTGCCAGCAGCCGGGCGGGGCAGTATGGCTACACCTTC. This sequence encodes CASSRAGQYGYTF. This rearrangement joins TRBV6-5 to TRBJ1-2; tentative D call: TRBD1 (5 bases). The germline V and J ends were trimmed by 6 bases and 5 bases, with 13 bases remaining between them. The CDR3 contains 13 residues. CDR1 is MNHEY, CDR2 SVGAGI, per germline.